What follows describes a single T cell receptor beta chain. Its antigen is not identified. PCR primers comprised 60 Vbeta and 13 Jbeta primers. Some clones are missing from TCRdb's copy, which holds only in-frame ones; the method was immunoSEQ multiplex PCR. The sample lists 150,000 to 200,000 clones; around 79% were seen once. This sample is part of a study of cytomegalovirus exposure and HLA in healthy donors. Points from the study as a whole: It was reported that TCR beta sequences correctly inferred the HLA-A and HLA-B alleles for most subjects. According to a later analysis, most TCR beta chains associated with CMV appeared HLA-restricted. Indistinguishable V segments, including TRBV6-2 and TRBV6-3, were excluded.

CDR1 and CDR2 from the germline V gene are MNHEY and SVGAGI. This CDR3 is 15 amino acids long. Trimming pared 4 bases from V and 2 bases from J, leaving 11 bases between. The V call is TRBV6-5, the J call TRBJ2-2; the D is unclear. Sequences were obtained from PBMCs. The TCR sequence derives from a man between 35 and 55 years old in good health and CMV-seropositive. Written as DNA, the CDR3 is TGTGCCAGCAGTTTTAGAGGCCCTAACACCGGGGAGCTGTTTTTT. Its protein is CASSFRGPNTGELFF.